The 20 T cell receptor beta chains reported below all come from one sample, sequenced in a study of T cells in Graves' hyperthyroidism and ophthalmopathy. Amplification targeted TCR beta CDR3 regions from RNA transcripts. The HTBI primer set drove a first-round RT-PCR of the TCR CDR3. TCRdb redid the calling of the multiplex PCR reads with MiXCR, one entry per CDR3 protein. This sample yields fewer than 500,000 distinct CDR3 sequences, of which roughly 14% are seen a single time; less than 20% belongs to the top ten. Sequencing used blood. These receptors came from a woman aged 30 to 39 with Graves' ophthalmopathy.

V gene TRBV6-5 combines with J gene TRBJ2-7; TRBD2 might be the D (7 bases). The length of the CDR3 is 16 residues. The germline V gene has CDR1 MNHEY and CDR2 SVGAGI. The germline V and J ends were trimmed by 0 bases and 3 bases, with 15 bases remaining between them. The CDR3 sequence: CASSYSIGGGHYEQYF. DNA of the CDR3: TGTGCCAGCAGTTACTCGATAGGCGGGGGACACTACGAGCAGTACTTC.

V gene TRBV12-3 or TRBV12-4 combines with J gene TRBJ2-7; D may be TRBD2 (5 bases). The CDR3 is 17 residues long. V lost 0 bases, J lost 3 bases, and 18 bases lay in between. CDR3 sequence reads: CASSLAPGSSSGYEQYF. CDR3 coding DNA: TGTGCCAGCAGTTTAGCGCCGGGATCCTCATCGGGCTACGAGCAGTACTTC.

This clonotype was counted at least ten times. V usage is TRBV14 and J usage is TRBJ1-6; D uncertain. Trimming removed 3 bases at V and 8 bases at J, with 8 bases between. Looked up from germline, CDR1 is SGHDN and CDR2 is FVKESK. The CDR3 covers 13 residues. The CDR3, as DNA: TGTGCCAGCAGCCATCAGGAAGATTCACCCCTCCACTTT. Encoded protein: CASSHQEDSPLHF.

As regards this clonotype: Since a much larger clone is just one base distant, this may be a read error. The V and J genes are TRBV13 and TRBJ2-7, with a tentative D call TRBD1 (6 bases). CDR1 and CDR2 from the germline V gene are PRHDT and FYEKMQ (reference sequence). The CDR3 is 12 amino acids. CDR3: CASGFYRDEQYF. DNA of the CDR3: TGTGCCAGCGGCTTCTACAGGGACGAGCAGTACTTC. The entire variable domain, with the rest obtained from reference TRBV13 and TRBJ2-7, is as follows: AAGVIQSPRHLIKEKRETATLKCYPIPRHDTVYWYQQGPGQDPQFLISFYEKMQSDKGSIPDRFSAQQFSDYHSELNMSSLELGDSALYFCASGFYRDEQYFGPGTRLTVT.

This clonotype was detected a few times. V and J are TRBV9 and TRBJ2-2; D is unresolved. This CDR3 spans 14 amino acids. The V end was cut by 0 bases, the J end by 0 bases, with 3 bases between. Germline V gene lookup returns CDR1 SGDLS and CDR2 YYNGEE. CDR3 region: CASSVESNTGELFF. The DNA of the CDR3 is TGTGCCAGCAGCGTAGAATCGAACACCGGGGAGCTGTTTTTT.

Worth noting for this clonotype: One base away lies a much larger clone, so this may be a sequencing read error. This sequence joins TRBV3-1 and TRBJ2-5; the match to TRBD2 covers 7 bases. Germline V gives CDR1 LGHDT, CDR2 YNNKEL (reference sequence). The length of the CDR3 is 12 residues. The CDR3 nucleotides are TGTGCCAGCACGGGGAGGGGTGAGATCCAGTACTTC. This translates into CASTGRGEIQYF.

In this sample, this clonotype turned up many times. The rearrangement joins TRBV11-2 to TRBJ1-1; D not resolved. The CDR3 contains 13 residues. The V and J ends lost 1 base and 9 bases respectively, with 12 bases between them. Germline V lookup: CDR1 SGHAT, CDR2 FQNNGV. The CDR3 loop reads CASSLGDGPKAFF. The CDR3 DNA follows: TGTGCCAGCAGCTTAGGTGATGGCCCTAAAGCTTTCTTT.

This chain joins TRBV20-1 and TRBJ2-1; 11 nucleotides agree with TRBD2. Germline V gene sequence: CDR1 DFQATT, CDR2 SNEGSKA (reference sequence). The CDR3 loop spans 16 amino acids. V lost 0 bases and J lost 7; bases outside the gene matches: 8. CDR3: CSARDGSGGGGNEQFF. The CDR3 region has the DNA TGCAGTGCTAGAGATGGTAGCGGGGGGGGGGGGAATGAGCAGTTCTTC.

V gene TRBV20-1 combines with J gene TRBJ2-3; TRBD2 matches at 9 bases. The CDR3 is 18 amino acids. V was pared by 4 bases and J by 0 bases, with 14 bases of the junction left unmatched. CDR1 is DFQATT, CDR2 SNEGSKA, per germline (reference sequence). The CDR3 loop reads CSAIKRGRGGTSTDTQYF. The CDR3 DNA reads TGCAGTGCTATAAAGCGGGGGCGGGGGGGAACAAGCACAGATACGCAGTATTTT.

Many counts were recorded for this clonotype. This CDR3 reads CASSSGLISYEQYF. The CDR3 nucleotides are TGCGCCAGCAGCTCGGGACTGATATCCTACGAGCAGTACTTC. The gene calls are TRBV5-1 and TRBJ2-7; TRBD2 is a possible D gene (6 bases). V lost 3 bases, J lost 1 base, and 11 bases lay in between. This CDR3 is built from 14 residues. Per germline, CDR1 SGHRS and CDR2 YFSETQ.

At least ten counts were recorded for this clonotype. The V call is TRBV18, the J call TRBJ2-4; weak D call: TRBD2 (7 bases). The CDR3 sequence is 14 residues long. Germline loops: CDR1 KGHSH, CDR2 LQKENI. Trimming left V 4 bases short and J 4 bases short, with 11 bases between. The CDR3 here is CASSLGGRKNIQYF. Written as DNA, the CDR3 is TGTGCCAGCTCACTCGGGGGGCGAAAAAACATTCAGTACTTC.

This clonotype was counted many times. In DNA form, the CDR3 reads TGTGCCAGCACCGAGGACCCCTATGGCTACACCTTC. It yields the protein CASTEDPYGYTF. The V and J genes are TRBV2 and TRBJ1-2; D gene unclear. V dropped 7 bases and J dropped 4 bases, with 10 bases sitting between them. This CDR3 region has 12 residues. Germline CDR1 and CDR2: SNHLY and FYNNEI.

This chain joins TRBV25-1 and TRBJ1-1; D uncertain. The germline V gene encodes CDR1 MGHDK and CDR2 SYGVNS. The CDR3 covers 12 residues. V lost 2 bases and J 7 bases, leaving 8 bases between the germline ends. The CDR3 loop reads CASSEQESEAFF. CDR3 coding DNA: TGTGCCAGCAGTGAACAGGAGAGTGAAGCTTTCTTT.

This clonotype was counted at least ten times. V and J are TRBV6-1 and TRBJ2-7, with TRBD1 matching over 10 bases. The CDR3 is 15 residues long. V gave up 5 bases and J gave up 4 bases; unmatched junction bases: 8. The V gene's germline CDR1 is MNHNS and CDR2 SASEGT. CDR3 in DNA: TGTGCCAGCAGTTCCGATGGGACAGGGGTATACGAGCAGTACTTC. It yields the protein CASSSDGTGVYEQYF.

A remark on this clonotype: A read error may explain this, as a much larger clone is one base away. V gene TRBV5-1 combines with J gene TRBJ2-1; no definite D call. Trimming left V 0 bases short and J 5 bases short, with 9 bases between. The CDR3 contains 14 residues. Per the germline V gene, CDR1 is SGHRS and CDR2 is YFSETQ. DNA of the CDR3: TGCGCCAGCAGCTTGGTTCGACTTCACAATGAGCAGTTCTTC. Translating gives CASSLVRLHNEQFF.

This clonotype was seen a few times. The DNA of the CDR3 is TGTGCCAGCAGCTTGTTTGCGGGGGGGCGTTCAGATACGCAGTATTTT. This gives the protein CASSLFAGGRSDTQYF. The gene calls are TRBV5-8 and TRBJ2-3, with TRBD2 identical over 9 bases. The CDR3 loop spans 16 amino acids. Trimming took 1 base from V and 4 from J; bases not matched to a gene: 7. The germline V gene encodes CDR1 SGHTS and CDR2 YDEGEE.

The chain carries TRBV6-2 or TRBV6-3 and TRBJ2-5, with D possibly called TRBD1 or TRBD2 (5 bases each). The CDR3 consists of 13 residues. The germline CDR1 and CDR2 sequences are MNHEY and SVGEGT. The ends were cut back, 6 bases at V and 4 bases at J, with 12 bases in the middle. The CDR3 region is CASRRGVAETQYF. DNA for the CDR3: TGTGCCAGCAGACGAGGGGTGGCAGAGACCCAGTACTTC.

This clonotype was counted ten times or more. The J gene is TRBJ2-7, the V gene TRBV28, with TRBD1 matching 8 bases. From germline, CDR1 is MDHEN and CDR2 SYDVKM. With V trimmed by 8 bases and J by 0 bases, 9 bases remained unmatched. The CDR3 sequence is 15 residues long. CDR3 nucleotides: TGTGCCAGCCCTCCGTCAGGGGGCGGCTCCTACGAGCAGTACTTC. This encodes CASPPSGGGSYEQYF.

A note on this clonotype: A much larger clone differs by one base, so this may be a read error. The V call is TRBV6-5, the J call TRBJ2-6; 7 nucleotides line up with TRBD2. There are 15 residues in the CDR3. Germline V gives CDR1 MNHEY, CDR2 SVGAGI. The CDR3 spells CTSSYGGTGANVLTF. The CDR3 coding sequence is TGTACCAGCAGTTACGGGGGGACTGGGGCCAACGTCCTGACTTTC.

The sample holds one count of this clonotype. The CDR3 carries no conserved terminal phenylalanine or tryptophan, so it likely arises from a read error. In nucleotides, the CDR3 is TGTGCCAGTAGTACCTCGCTCCACGGACTAGCGGGGATGTCCTACAATGAGCAGTTCCTC. This sequence encodes CASSTSLHGLAGMSYNEQFL. V is TRBV19 and J is TRBJ2-1; 12 nucleotides agree with TRBD2. The CDR3 is 20 amino acids. V was pared by 4 bases and J by 1 base, with 14 bases of the junction left unmatched. Germline CDR1 is LNHDA and CDR2 is SQIVND (reference sequence).